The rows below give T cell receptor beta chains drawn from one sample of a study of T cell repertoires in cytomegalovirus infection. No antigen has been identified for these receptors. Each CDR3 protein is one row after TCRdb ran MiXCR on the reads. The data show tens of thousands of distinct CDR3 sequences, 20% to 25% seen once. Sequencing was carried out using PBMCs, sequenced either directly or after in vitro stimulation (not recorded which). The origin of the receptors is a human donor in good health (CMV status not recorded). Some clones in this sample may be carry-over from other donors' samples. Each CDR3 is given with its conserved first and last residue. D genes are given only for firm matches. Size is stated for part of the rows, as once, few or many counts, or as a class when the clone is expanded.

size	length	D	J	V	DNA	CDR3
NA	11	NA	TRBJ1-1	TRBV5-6	TGTGCCAGCAGCTTGTTATTCGAAGCTTTCTTT	CASSLLFEAFF
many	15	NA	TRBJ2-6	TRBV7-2	TGTGCCAGCAGCTTACAAGGGGCCGGGGCCAACGTCCTGACTTTC	CASSLQGAGANVLTF
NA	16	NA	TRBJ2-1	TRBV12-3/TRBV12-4	TGTGCCAGCAGTTTAGGCGGCGGGTTCGTTTACAATGAGCAGTTCTTC	CASSLGGGFVYNEQFF
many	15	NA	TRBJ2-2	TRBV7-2	TGTGCCAGCAGCTTAATCGGCGTGCACACCGGGGAGCTGTTTTTT	CASSLIGVHTGELFF
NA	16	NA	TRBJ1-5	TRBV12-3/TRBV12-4	TGTGCCAGCAGTTTAGCAGGAGGGGGAAGCAATCAGCCCCAGCATTTT	CASSLAGGGSNQPQHF
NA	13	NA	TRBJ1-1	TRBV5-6	TGTGCCAGCAGCTTGTTAGGGATCTCTGAAGCTTTCTTT	CASSLLGISEAFF
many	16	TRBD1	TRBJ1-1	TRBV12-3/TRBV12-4	TGTGCCAGCAGGCTTCCCGGGACAGGGCAGGACACTGAAGCTTTCTTT	CASRLPGTGQDTEAFF
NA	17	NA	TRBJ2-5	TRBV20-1	TGCAGTGCTAGAGATTTCCGCGGGACATCTCACCAAGAGACCCAGTACTTC	CSARDFRGTSHQETQYF
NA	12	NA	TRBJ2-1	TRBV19	TGTGCCAGTAGTATACTCGGTGGTGAGCAGTTCTTC	CASSILGGEQFF
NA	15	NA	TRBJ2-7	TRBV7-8	TGTGCCAGCAGTTTTAGTTGGGACTCCTCCTACGAGCAGTACTTC	CASSFSWDSSYEQYF
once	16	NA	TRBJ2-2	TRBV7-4	TGTGCCAGCAACAACCTACGGGGAACGAACACCGGGGAGCTGTTTTTT	CASNNLRGTNTGELFF
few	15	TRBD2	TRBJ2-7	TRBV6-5	TGTGCCAGCAGTTACGGAGTGACTAGCGGGTACGAGCAGTACTTC	CASSYGVTSGYEQYF
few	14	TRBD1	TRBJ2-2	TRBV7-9	TGTGCCAGCAGCTGGGGACAGTACACCGGGGAGCTGTTTTTT	CASSWGQYTGELFF
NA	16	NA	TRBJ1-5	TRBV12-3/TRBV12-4	TGTGCCAGCAGGTTTACTCCAGGGTATGGCAATCAGCCCCAGCATTTT	CASRFTPGYGNQPQHF
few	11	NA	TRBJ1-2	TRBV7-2	TGTGCCAGCAGCTTAGTTACGGGCTACACCTTC	CASSLVTGYTF
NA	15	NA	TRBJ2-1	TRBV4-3	TGCGCCAGCAGCCACGGAGTACGGGGGCACAATGAGCAGTTCTTC	CASSHGVRGHNEQFF
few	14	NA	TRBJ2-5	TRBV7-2	TGTGCCAGCAGCCCCTCCTGGTCCCAAGAGACCCAGTACTTC	CASSPSWSQETQYF
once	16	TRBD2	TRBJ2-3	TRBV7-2	TGTGCCAGCAGCTTGACTAGCCAGAGGGGTTCAGATACGCAGTATTTT	CASSLTSQRGSDTQYF
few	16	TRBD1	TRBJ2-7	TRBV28	TGTGCCAGCAGGAGTGGCAGGGGGCTTAGCTCCTACGAGCAGTACTTC	CASRSGRGLSSYEQYF
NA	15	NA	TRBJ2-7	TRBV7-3	TGTGCCAGCAGCTTAACGGTGGCGGGGACCGGTGAGCAGTACTTC	CASSLTVAGTGEQYF
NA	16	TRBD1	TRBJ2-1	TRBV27	TGTGCCAGCAGCGGATTTTACAGGGGGTCGTACAATGAGCAGTTCTTC	CASSGFYRGSYNEQFF
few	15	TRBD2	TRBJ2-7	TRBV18	TGTGCCAGCTCAGGATTATGGGCGGGAGCCTACGAGCAGTACTTC	CASSGLWAGAYEQYF
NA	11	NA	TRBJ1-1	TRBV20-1	TGCAGCGTTAGGACGGCAACTGAAGCTTTCTTT	CSVRTATEAFF
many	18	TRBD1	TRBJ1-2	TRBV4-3	TGCGCCAGCAGCCAACTTCACGCACCGGGACAGGGCGACTATGGCTACACCTTC	CASSQLHAPGQGDYGYTF
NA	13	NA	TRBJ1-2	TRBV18	TGTGCCAGCTCTGACAGTACTAACTATGGCTACACCTTC	CASSDSTNYGYTF
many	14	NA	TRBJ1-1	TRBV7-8	TGTGCCAGCAGCTTAACGGGGGCGCGTACTGAAGCTTTCTTT	CASSLTGARTEAFF
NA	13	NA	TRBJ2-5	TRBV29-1	TGCAGCGTTGAAACTGGGGCCTGGGAGACCCAGTACTTC	CSVETGAWETQYF
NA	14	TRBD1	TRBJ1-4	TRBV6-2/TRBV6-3	TGTGCCAGCAGCTACGGGACAGGGTTGAAAAAACTGTTTTTT	CASSYGTGLKKLFF
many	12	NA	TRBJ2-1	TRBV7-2	TGTGCCAGCAGCCTCCTTAGGGATGAGCAGTTCTTC	CASSLLRDEQFF
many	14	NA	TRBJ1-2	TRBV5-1	TGCGCCAGCAGCTTGGAAGGACGCGTAGATGGCTACACCTTC	CASSLEGRVDGYTF
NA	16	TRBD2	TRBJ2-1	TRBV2	TGTGCCACCCCCAAGCCGGCTAGCGGATCCTACAATGAGCAGTTCTTC	CATPKPASGSYNEQFF
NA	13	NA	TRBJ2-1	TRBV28	TGTGCCAGCAGTCAACAGGTTCCGCATGAGCAGTTCTTC	CASSQQVPHEQFF
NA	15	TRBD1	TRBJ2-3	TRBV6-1	TGTGCCAGCAGTTCTTGGGACAGGAGCACAGATACGCAGTATTTT	CASSSWDRSTDTQYF
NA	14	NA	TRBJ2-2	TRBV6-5	TGTGCCAGCAGTGTCGACAGGGAGGGCGGGGAGCTGTTTTTT	CASSVDREGGELFF
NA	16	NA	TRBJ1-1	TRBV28	TGTGCCAGCAGCCTTTCCGGGGGACGCATGAACACTGAAGCTTTCTTT	CASSLSGGRMNTEAFF
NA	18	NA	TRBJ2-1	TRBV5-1	TGCGCCAGCAGCTTGGCCGGGTTGACCGGGAATACCTACAATGAGCAGTTCTTC	CASSLAGLTGNTYNEQFF
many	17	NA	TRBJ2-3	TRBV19	TGTGCCAGTAGTCCCATCTCCGGGAGCCCTTTCCGGGATACGCAGTATTTT	CASSPISGSPFRDTQYF
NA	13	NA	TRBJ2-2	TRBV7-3	TGTGCCACCGGGACAATGAACACCGGGGAGCTGTTTTTT	CATGTMNTGELFF
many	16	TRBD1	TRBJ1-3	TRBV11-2	TGTGCCAGCAGGGTCGACAGGGGGCGGTTTGGAAACACCATATATTTT	CASRVDRGRFGNTIYF
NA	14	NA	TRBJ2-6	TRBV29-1	TGCAGCGCCGGAACTGGCTCTGGGGCCAACGTCCTGACTTTC	CSAGTGSGANVLTF
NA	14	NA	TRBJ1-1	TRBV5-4	TGTGCCAGCAGCTCCGAATTGGGACGGTATGAAGCTTTCTTT	CASSSELGRYEAFF
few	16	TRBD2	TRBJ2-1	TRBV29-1	TGCAGCGTTGAAGAAGTAGGGCTAGCGGGACTGGATGAGCAGTTCTTC	CSVEEVGLAGLDEQFF